This section outlines one TCR beta chain sequence together with its context. This sample was taken from a study of blood T cell repertoires in COVID-19. Looking at the study overall: Acute and convalescent COVID-19 samples came from the United States, Italy and Spain. Sources were T cells, B-cell-depleted T cells, or PBMCs; the material itself was cDNA or gDNA.

Methods used by the authors: Nucleated cell number was recorded as an estimate derived from reference gene primer amplification. Assay used: immunoSEQ multiplex PCR; TCRdb lists only in-frame clones, some missing. The V and J calls and the clone size are those of that table, but D and trimming were determined from the DNA. Of 45,000 to 55,000 clones listed, roughly 85% are singletons. The source material was peripheral blood. The source of this sequence is a human donor in a cohort sampled during active COVID-19.

CDR3 sequence (DNA): TGCGCCAGCAGCCCCGGTAGAACAGGGGGGGAGACCCAGTACTTC. Translation: CASSPGRTGGETQYF. This sequence joins TRBV5-1 and TRBJ2-5; TRBD1 agrees at 8 bases. Germline V CDR1 and CDR2: SGHRS, YFSETQ. The V segment lost 4 bases and the J segment 5 bases; nucleotides outside the gene matches: 10. The CDR3 has 15 residues.